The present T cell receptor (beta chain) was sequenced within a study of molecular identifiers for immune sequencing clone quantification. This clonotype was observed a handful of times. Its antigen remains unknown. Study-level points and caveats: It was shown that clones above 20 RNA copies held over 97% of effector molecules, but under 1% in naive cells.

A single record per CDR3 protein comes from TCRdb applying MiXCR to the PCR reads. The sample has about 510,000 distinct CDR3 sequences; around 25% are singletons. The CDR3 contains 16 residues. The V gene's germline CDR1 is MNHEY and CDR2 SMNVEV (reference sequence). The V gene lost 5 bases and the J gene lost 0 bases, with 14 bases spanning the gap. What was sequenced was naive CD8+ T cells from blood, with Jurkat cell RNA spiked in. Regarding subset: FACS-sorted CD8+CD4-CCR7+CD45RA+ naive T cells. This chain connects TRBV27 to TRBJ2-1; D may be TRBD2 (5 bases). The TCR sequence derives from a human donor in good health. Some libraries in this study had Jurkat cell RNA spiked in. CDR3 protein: CASSPAGERSYNEQFF. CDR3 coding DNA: TGTGCCAGCAGTCCCGCCGGGGAGCGCTCCTACAATGAGCAGTTCTTC.